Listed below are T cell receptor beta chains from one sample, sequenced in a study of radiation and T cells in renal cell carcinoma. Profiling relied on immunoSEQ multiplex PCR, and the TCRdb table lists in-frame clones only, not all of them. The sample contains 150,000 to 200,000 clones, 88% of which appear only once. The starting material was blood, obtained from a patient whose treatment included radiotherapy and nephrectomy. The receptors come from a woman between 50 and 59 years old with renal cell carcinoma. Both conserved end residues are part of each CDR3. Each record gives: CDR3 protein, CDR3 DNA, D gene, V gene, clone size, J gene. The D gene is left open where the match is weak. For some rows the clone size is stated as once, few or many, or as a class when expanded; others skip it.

CASTQTDNYEQYF	TGTGCCAGCACCCAGACAGACAACTACGAGCAGTACTTC	.	TRBV6-6	.	TRBJ2-7
CASSLIPQPQHF	TGTGCCAGCAGCTTAATCCCCCAGCCCCAGCATTTT	.	TRBV7-8	.	TRBJ1-5
CASSGLREADGYTF	TGTGCCAGCAGTGGATTGAGGGAAGCTGATGGCTACACCTTC	.	TRBV2	.	TRBJ1-2
CASKVGKGYYGYTF	TGTGCCAGCAAGGTGGGGAAGGGGTACTATGGCTACACCTTC	.	TRBV6-5	.	TRBJ1-2
CASSGTGRYEQYF	TGTGCCAGCAGTGGGACAGGGCGATACGAGCAGTACTTC	TRBD1	TRBV11-2	.	TRBJ2-7
CASSEVGQGGRGYTF	TGTGCCAGCAGTGAAGTGGGACAGGGGGGCCGTGGCTACACCTTC	TRBD1	TRBV6-1	.	TRBJ1-2
CASSPAFSGVGNEKLFF	TGTGCCAGCAGCCCCGCTTTCTCGGGGGTTGGTAATGAAAAACTGTTTTTT	.	TRBV7-2	.	TRBJ1-4
CASGLQGYEQYF	TGTGCCAGCGGCTTACAGGGGTACGAGCAGTACTTC	TRBD1	TRBV2	.	TRBJ2-7
CASSQESGGGKVRRGYTF	TGTGCCAGCAGCCAAGAGTCAGGAGGGGGGAAGGTGCGACGGGGCTACACCTTC	.	TRBV4-2	.	TRBJ1-2
CASSVDRGDSPLHF	TGTGCCAGCAGCGTGGACAGGGGGGATTCACCCCTCCACTTT	TRBD1	TRBV9	.	TRBJ1-6
CASSFDAAPSYNEQFF	TGTGCCAGCAGCTTTGACGCGGCTCCCTCCTACAATGAGCAGTTCTTC	.	TRBV7-6	.	TRBJ2-1
CASSPGQGARVVETQYF	TGTGCCAGCAGTCCTGGACAGGGGGCTAGAGTCGTGGAGACCCAGTACTTC	TRBD1	TRBV11-3	.	TRBJ2-5
CASSQELGQGGSGNTIYF	TGCGCCAGCAGCCAAGAATTGGGACAGGGAGGCTCTGGAAACACCATATATTTT	TRBD1	TRBV4-1	.	TRBJ1-3
CASSQHSSGANVLTF	TGCGCCAGCAGTCAACACAGCTCTGGGGCCAACGTCCTGACTTTC	.	TRBV4-1	.	TRBJ2-6
CASSLDPLTGEQYF	TGTGCCAGCAGCTTAGATCCCCTCACAGGGGAGCAGTACTTC	.	TRBV7-3	.	TRBJ2-7
CAWSWTDSGNTIYF	TGTGCCTGGAGTTGGACAGACTCTGGAAACACCATATATTTT	.	TRBV30	.	TRBJ1-3
CASSKGGFRDSPLHF	TGTGCCAGCAGCAAAGGAGGGTTTAGGGATTCACCCCTCCACTTT	.	TRBV21-1	.	TRBJ1-6
CASSDRTGRQPQHF	TGTGCCAGCAGCGATCGGACAGGGCGGCAGCCCCAGCATTTT	TRBD1	TRBV7-9	.	TRBJ1-5
CASSVEGRVNEKLFF	TGTGCCAGCAGCGTAGAGGGTAGGGTCAATGAAAAACTGTTTTTT	.	TRBV9	.	TRBJ1-4
CASSYGDSAYEQYF	TGTGCCAGCAGTTACGGGGACAGCGCCTACGAGCAGTACTTC	TRBD1	TRBV6-5	once	TRBJ2-7
CASSQEGAPDYNSPLHF	TGCGCCAGCAGCCAAGAGGGGGCACCTGACTATAATTCACCCCTCCACTTT	.	TRBV4-1	.	TRBJ1-6
CASRLAGWQETQYF	TGTGCCAGTAGGTTAGCGGGGTGGCAAGAGACCCAGTACTTC	TRBD2	TRBV19	.	TRBJ2-5
CASSGGTGLNEKLFF	TGTGCCAGCAGCGGGGGGACAGGGTTAAATGAAAAACTGTTTTTT	TRBD1	TRBV5-4	.	TRBJ1-4
CASSQFSRDSSYNEQFF	TGTGCCAGCAGCCAATTCTCCAGGGATAGCTCCTACAATGAGCAGTTCTTC	.	TRBV4-2	once	TRBJ2-1
CSASKGADEQYF	TGCAGCGCGTCCAAGGGGGCCGACGAGCAGTACTTC	TRBD1	TRBV29-1	.	TRBJ2-7
CASGATRLPQPQHF	TGTGCTAGTGGTGCTACCCGACTGCCCCAACCCCAGCATTTT	.	TRBV12-5	once	TRBJ1-5
CASSLGQLPNYGYTF	TGTGCCAGCAGCCTTGGACAGCTCCCTAACTATGGCTACACCTTC	.	TRBV7-2	.	TRBJ1-2
CASRPPGGKGSGNTIYF	TGTGCCAGCAGACCTCCGGGGGGTAAAGGCTCTGGAAACACCATATATTTT	.	TRBV27	.	TRBJ1-3
CASSIGTGPYEQYF	TGTGCCAGCAGCATTGGGACGGGCCCCTACGAGCAGTACTTC	.	TRBV6-5	once	TRBJ2-7
CASSPPEGGKRNTIYF	TGTGCCAGCAGCCCTCCTGAGGGCGGGAAAAGAAACACCATATATTTT	.	TRBV13	.	TRBJ1-3
CASSHSLGQGRYEQYF	TGTGCCAGCTCTCATAGCTTAGGGCAGGGGAGATACGAGCAGTACTTC	.	TRBV18	.	TRBJ2-7
CASRLGTANYGYTF	TGCGCCAGCAGACTCGGGACAGCTAACTATGGCTACACCTTC	TRBD1	TRBV5-1	.	TRBJ1-2
CASSQDRSTDTQYF	TGCGCCAGCAGCCAAGATCGGAGCACAGATACGCAGTATTTT	.	TRBV4-3	.	TRBJ2-3
CASSLHPTGELETQYF	TGTGCCAGCAGTTTACACCCGACAGGGGAGCTAGAGACCCAGTACTTC	TRBD1	TRBV27	.	TRBJ2-5
CASSHTRNTEAFF	TGCGCCAGCAGCCACACCCGGAACACTGAAGCTTTCTTT	.	TRBV5-1	.	TRBJ1-1
CASSEHPRGGPETQYF	TGTGCCAGCAGTGAACACCCACGGGGGGGCCCCGAGACCCAGTACTTC	TRBD2	TRBV25-1	.	TRBJ2-5